The 9 T cell receptor beta chains below were found in one sample sequenced in a study of regulatory T cells in long-lasting Graves disease. With iRepertoire HTBI primers and Arm-PCR of CDR3 regions, TCR beta libraries were built. TCRdb reprocessed the multiplex PCR reads via MiXCR and lists one record per CDR3 protein. The table shows a few hundred thousand distinct CDR3 sequences, with roughly 21% occurring only once. The time point was: persistent/refractory GD, antithyroid drugs over 5 years with positive TRAb. Making the TCR library involved RNA that had been extracted from PBMCs. This specimen consisted of peripheral blood mononuclear cells (PBMCs), obtained when the disease was refractory, from a patient treated with antithyroid drugs. The receptor set was obtained from a female donor with Graves disease.

This clonotype was seen ten or more times. This chain joins TRBV12-3 or TRBV12-4 and TRBJ1-1; D perhaps matches TRBD1 (6 bases). This CDR3 has 15 residues. V lost 5 bases and J lost 1, with 14 bases in between. As DNA, the CDR3 is TGTGCCAGCAGTCGACCGACAGGATGGAACACTGAAGCTTTCTTT. This sequence encodes CASSRPTGWNTEAFF.

There are a few counts of this clonotype. Being one base from a much bigger clone, this may be a read error. J is TRBJ2-5 and V is TRBV10-3; 10 nucleotides match TRBD1. The J call may be wrong; the DNA end is better matched by TRBJ2-7. The CDR3 spans 17 residues. Germline CDR1 is ENHRY and CDR2 is SYGVKD. The CDR3 loop reads CAISGSLFRDRGHEQYF. The CDR3 DNA sequence: TGTGCCATCAGTGGGTCCCTGTTCCGGGACAGGGGCCACGAGCAGTACTTC.

A single count supports this clonotype. The chain recombines TRBV5-1 with TRBJ1-4; the D gene is possibly TRBD1 (6 bases). The CDR3 totals 15 residues. Germline values: CDR1 SGHRS, CDR2 YFSETQ. Trimming cost V 3 bases and J 7 bases, with 16 bases left between them. CDR3 nucleotides: TGCGCCAGCAGCTCGGAGCGGGGGGCGGCTGAAAAACTGTTTTTT. It codes for CASSSERGAAEKLFF.

This clonotype was picked up a small number of times. This chain uses TRBV7-9 with TRBJ2-2; 12 bases are a match to TRBD1. V shed 2 bases, J shed 3 bases, and the junction held 13 bases outside the gene matches. From germline, CDR1 is SEHNR and CDR2 FQNEAQ (reference sequence). The CDR3 spans 20 residues. In DNA form, the CDR3 reads TGTGCCAGCAGCTTACGAGGGGTTTCGGGACAGGGGGCATACACCGGGGAGCTGTTTTTT. Its protein product is CASSLRGVSGQGAYTGELFF.

This clonotype has at least ten counts. Germline and junction disagree at one end, which may indicate a read error. The rearrangement uses TRBV28 and TRBJ2-7; 7 bases are a match to TRBD1. Germline V lookup: CDR1 MDHEN, CDR2 SYDVKM. The CDR3 totals 12 residues. The DNA for the CDR3 is TGTGCCAGCAATTTACAGGGGAACGAGCAGTACTTC. Protein: CASNLQGNEQYF.

The chain couples TRBV13 to TRBJ2-7, with D possibly TRBD2 on 5 matching bases. Germline V gene data show CDR1 as PRHDT and CDR2 as FYEKMQ (reference sequence). This CDR3 is built from 15 residues. Deletions cut 0 bases from V and 2 bases from J, with 11 bases between. DNA for the CDR3: TGTGCCAGCAGCTTAGGCCTTAGCGAGACCTACGAGCAGTACTTC. It is translated as CASSLGLSETYEQYF.

This clonotype was seen a few times. The chain uses TRBV29-1 and TRBJ2-5; TRBD1 agrees at 11 bases. Germline CDR1 is SQVTM and CDR2 is ANQGSEA. Germline trimming cut 6 bases from V and 4 bases from J; bases unmatched to any gene: 4. This CDR3 has 13 residues. CDR3 in DNA: TGCAGCGTCGGACAGGGGGCAGGAGAGACCCAGTACTTC. Amino acids: CSVGQGAGETQYF. The full variable domain, its missing parts supplied by reference TRBV29-1 and TRBJ2-5, is SAVISQKPSRDICQRGTSLTIQCQVDSQVTMMFWYRQQPGQSLTLIATANQGSEATYESGFVIDKFPISRPNLTFSTLTVSNMSPEDSSIYLCSVGQGAGETQYFGPGTRLLVL.

This clonotype was counted a few times. The chain carries TRBV20-1 and TRBJ2-5; D is perhaps TRBD2 (5 bases). Germline lookup yields CDR1 DFQATT and CDR2 SNEGSKA (reference sequence). This CDR3 has 14 residues. Between the trimmed V and J ends, which lost 3 bases and 5 bases, there was a span of 16 bases. CDR3 in DNA: TGCAGTGCTAGTTCGTGGGAGCCGCCGGAGACCCAGTACTTC. It yields the protein CSASSWEPPETQYF.

This clonotype was picked up many times. The chain is built from TRBV28 and TRBJ2-4; D unresolved. The CDR3 has 17 residues. Between the trimmed V and J ends, which lost 3 bases and 0 bases, there was a span of 15 bases. The germline gives CDR1 MDHEN, CDR2 SYDVKM. The CDR3 DNA reads TGTGCCAGCAGTTTGGGTTCCTTACATCTAGCCAAAAACATTCAGTACTTC. Translating gives CASSLGSLHLAKNIQYF.